This record concerns one T cell receptor (beta chain) sequence. What it recognizes is unknown. This CDR3 is built from 16 residues. V dropped 0 bases and J dropped 5; count of bases not matched to a gene: 5. Germline V lookup: CDR1 SGHNT, CDR2 YYREEE (reference sequence). The sample belongs to a study of OX40 agonist ivuxolimab in advanced cancers. Study in general: Dose-escalation patients suffered from hepatocellular carcinoma, melanoma, renal cell or head and neck cancer. Study results and caveats: Undetermined was the antigen specificity of the expanded peripheral T cells. Clonal expansion was among the lowest in partial responders at 0.1-3.0 mg/kg, especially CD8+.

Sequenced by immunoSEQ multiplex PCR; TCRdb stores in-frame clones only, minus some. Altogether over 55,000 clones are present, roughly 90% being singletons, with the ten largest covering 1% to 1.2%. The sample in question was CD4+ or CD8+ T cells sorted from blood, obtained in a trial of the OX40 agonist ivuxolimab. V is TRBV5-4 and J is TRBJ2-5, with TRBD2 matching 12 bases. This TCR was sampled from an adult with an advanced solid tumor such as melanoma, head and neck, liver or kidney cancer. CDR3 amino acids: CASSLGLAGDRETQYF. CDR3 in DNA: TGTGCCAGCAGCTTGGGACTAGCGGGGGATCGGGAGACCCAGTACTTC.